These 5 T cell receptor beta chains were sequenced from one sample in a study of CD4+ T cells in melanoma. The data were produced by immunoSEQ multiplex PCR, yet TCRdb's version contains in-frame clones alone and is incomplete. The sample lists about 10,000 clones, 50% to 75% seen once, with approximately 13% in the top ten. Sequences were obtained from cells from a culture (not recorded whether cultured in vitro). These receptor sequences come from a human donor with melanoma.

The rearrangement links TRBV4-1 to TRBJ2-2, with D maybe TRBD2 (6 bases). CDR1 is MGHRA, CDR2 YSYEKL, per germline. The CDR3 is made up of 16 amino acids. The V end lost 1 base, the J end lost 10 bases, and 19 bases lay between the germline ends. The CDR3 DNA sequence: TGCGCCAGCAGCCAAGTATTTCCCAGGGAGGTCGTGGAGCTGTTTTTT. Amino acids: CASSQVFPREVVELFF.

The rearrangement links TRBV2 to TRBJ1-5; unclear D gene. The V and J ends lost 6 bases and 9 bases respectively, with 18 bases between them. The germline V gene encodes CDR1 SNHLY and CDR2 FYNNEI. The CDR3 extends over 14 amino acids. The CDR3: CASSARLGDPPQHF. CDR3 DNA sequence: TGTGCCAGCAGCGCGAGACTGGGCGATCCGCCCCAGCATTTT. Together with reference TRBV2 and TRBJ1-5, the CDR3 gives the full variable domain: EPEVTQTPSHQVTQMGQEVILRCVPISNHLYFYWYRQILGQKVEFLVSFYNNEISEKSEIFDDQFSVERPDGSNFTLKIRSTKLEDSAMYFCASSARLGDPPQHFGDGTRLSIL.

The chain combines TRBV7-2 with TRBJ1-3; D remains ambiguous. The V and J ends lost 5 bases and 0 bases respectively, with 14 bases between them. Looked up from germline, CDR1 is SGHTA and CDR2 is FQGNSA. This CDR3 spans 16 amino acids. CDR3 sequence reads: CASSNQGLSSGNTIYF. CDR3 DNA: TGTGCCAGCAGCAACCAAGGTCTCAGCTCTGGAAACACCATATATTTT. The whole variable domain, remainder taken from reference TRBV7-2 and TRBJ1-3, is GAGVSQSPSNKVTEKGKDVELRCDPISGHTALYWYRQSLGQGLEFLIYFQGNSAPDKSGLPSDRFSAERTGGSVSTLTIQRTQQEDSAVYLCASSNQGLSSGNTIYFGEGSWLTVV.

This clone occurred once. This rearrangement joins TRBV19 to TRBJ1-2, with D perhaps TRBD1 (6 bases). V was trimmed by 6 bases and J by 4 bases, leaving 21 bases between them. CDR3 length: 16 residues. CDR1 is LNHDA, CDR2 SQIVND, per germline (reference sequence). The CDR3 DNA is TGTGCCAGTAGCCCCCCGTCGGGGGGCATGAGCTATGGCTACACCTTC. It translates to CASSPPSGGMSYGYTF.

In its sample, this clone is medium-sized. This chain links TRBV7-2 with TRBJ1-2, with unresolved D. The CDR3 has 13 amino acids. CDR1 is SGHTA, CDR2 FQGNSA, per germline. With 3 bases removed from V and 0 bases from J, the gap between germline ends came to 5 bases. CDR3 sequence (DNA): TGTGCCAGCAGCTTTTTGGCTAACTATGGCTACACCTTC. Translating gives CASSFLANYGYTF.